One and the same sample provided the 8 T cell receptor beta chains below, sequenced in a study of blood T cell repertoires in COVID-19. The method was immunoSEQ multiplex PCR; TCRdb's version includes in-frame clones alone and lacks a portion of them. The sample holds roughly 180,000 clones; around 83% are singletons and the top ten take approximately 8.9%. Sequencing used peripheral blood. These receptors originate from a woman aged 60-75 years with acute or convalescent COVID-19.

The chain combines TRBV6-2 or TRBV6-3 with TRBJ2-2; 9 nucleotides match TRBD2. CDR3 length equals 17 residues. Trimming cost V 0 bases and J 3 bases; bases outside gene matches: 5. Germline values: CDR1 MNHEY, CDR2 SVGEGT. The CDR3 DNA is TGTGCCAGCAGTTACTCTGCGGGAGGGCCGGACACCGGGGAGCTGTTTTTT. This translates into CASSYSAGGPDTGELFF.

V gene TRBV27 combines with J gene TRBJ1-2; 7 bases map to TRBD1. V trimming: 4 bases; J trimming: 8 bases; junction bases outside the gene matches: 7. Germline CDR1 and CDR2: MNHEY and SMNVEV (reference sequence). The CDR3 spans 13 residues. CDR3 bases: TGTGCCAGCAGTTCCATTCACAGGGGCGGCTACACCTTC. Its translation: CASSSIHRGGYTF.

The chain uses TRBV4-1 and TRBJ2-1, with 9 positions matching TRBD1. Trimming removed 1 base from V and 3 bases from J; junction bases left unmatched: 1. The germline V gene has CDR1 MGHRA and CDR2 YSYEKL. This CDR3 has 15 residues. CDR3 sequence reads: CASSQGQGGYNEQFF. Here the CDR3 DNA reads TGCGCCAGCAGCCAAGGACAGGGGGGCTACAATGAGCAGTTCTTC.

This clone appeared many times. CDR3 sequence reads: CASSANVGDQPQHF. CDR3 DNA sequence: TGTGCCAGCAGCGCGAACGTAGGGGATCAGCCCCAGCATTTT. V is TRBV7-9 and J is TRBJ1-5, with D tentatively TRBD1 (5 bases). Germline values: CDR1 SEHNR, CDR2 FQNEAQ (reference sequence). The CDR3 sequence is 14 residues long. Deletions cut 5 bases from V and 5 bases from J, with 13 bases between.

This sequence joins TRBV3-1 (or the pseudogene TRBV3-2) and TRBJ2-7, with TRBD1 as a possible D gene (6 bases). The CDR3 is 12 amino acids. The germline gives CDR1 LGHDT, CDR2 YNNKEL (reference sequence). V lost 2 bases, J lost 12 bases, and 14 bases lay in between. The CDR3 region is CASSQRGQGTYF. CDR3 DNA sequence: TGTGCCAGCAGCCAAAGGGGCCAGGGGACGTACTTC.

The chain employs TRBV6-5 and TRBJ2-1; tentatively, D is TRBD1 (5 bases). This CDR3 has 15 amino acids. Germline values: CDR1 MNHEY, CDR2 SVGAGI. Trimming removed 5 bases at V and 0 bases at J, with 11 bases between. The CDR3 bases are TGTGCCAGCAGTATAGACAGTTACTCCTACAATGAGCAGTTCTTC. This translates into CASSIDSYSYNEQFF.

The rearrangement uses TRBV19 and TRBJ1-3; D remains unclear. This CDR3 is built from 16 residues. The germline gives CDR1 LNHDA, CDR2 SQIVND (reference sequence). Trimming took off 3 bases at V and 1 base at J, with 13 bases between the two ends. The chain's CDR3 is CASSIEHSLSGNTIYF. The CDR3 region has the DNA TGTGCCAGTAGTATTGAACACAGTCTTTCTGGAAACACCATATATTTT.

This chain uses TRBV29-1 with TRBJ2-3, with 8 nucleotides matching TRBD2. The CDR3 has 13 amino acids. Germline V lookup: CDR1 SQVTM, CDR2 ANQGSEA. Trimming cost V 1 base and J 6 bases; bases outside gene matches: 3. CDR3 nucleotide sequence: TGCAGCGTTGAAGTTCGGGAGGGGGATACGCAGTATTTT. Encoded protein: CSVEVREGDTQYF.